This TCR beta chain is drawn from a study of brain T cells in children with intractable seizures. Only in-frame clones appear in the TCRdb table, and some are missing; sequencing was by immunoSEQ multiplex PCR. The repertoire consists of roughly 69,000 clones, with about 96% occurring once and the leading ten covering 0.38%. V dropped 5 bases and J dropped 1; count of bases not matched to a gene: 5. The CDR3 extends over 16 amino acids. Germline V gives CDR1 SGHTA, CDR2 FQGNSA. The chain links TRBV7-2 to TRBJ2-3, with 11 bases fitting TRBD2. This TCR derives from a boy younger than two with focal cortical dysplasia and intractable seizures. The source material was peripheral blood, sampled at surgery. The chain's CDR3 is CASSTGTSGRTDTQYF. The DNA for the CDR3 is TGTGCCAGCAGCACCGGGACTAGCGGACGCACAGATACGCAGTATTTT. Variable domain in full (rest from reference TRBV7-2 and TRBJ2-3): GAGVSQSPSNKVTEKGKDVELRCDPISGHTALYWYRQSLGQGLEFLIYFQGNSAPDKSGLPSDRFSAERTGGSVSTLTIQRTQQEDSAVYLCASSTGTSGRTDTQYFGPGTRLTVL.